These T cell receptor beta chains were read from a single sample in a study of blood T cells in healthy people across ages. TCRdb called the 5' RACE reads again in MiXCR, with one record for every CDR3 protein. The sample shows 600,000 to 800,000 distinct CDR3 sequences, 20% to 25% of them seen only once. The sample taken for sequencing was blood. The receptors were gathered from an older man in good health. The CDR3 runs from the conserved cysteine through the conserved F or W. The D gene is left open where the match is weak. Not every row has a clone size; where given, it reads once, few, many or a size class.

D	J	V	length	size	CDR3	DNA
TRBD1	TRBJ1-4	TRBV28	13	many	CASRTGGGEKLFF	TGTGCCAGCCGGACAGGGGGTGGTGAAAAACTGTTTTTT
NA	TRBJ1-2	TRBV25-1	15	few	CASSGRTVRGYGYTF	TGTGCCAGCAGTGGACGGACAGTCAGGGGCTATGGCTACACCTTC
TRBD2	TRBJ2-7	TRBV18	14	NA	CASSPPGGTYEQYF	TGTGCCAGCTCACCACCCGGGGGGACCTACGAGCAGTACTTC
NA	TRBJ2-5	TRBV5-1	12	few	CASRASQETQYF	TGCGCCAGCAGGGCTAGCCAAGAGACCCAGTACTTC
NA	TRBJ2-1	TRBV6-2/TRBV6-3	10	few	CVKTGDEQFF	TGTGTAAAAACCGGGGATGAGCAGTTCTTC
NA	TRBJ1-1	TRBV19	14	NA	CASSIEAGIAEAFF	TGTGCCAGTAGTATTGAGGCAGGGATCGCTGAAGCTTTCTTT
TRBD2	TRBJ2-4	TRBV20-1	17	few	CSARETSGRAAKNIQYF	TGCAGTGCTAGAGAGACTAGCGGGAGGGCTGCCAAAAACATTCAGTACTTC
TRBD1	TRBJ2-4	TRBV24-1	18	few	CAISDQRDRGLAKNIQYF	TGTGCCATCAGTGATCAAAGGGACAGGGGGTTAGCCAAAAACATTCAGTACTTC
TRBD1	TRBJ2-7	TRBV9	15	few	CASSFSGTGYNEQYF	TGTGCCAGCAGCTTTTCCGGGACAGGGTACAACGAGCAGTACTTC
NA	TRBJ1-2	TRBV10-3	15	NA	CAISESGGELYGYTF	TGTGCCATCAGTGAGTCGGGGGGAGAGCTTTATGGCTACACCTTC
NA	TRBJ2-1	TRBV20-1	14	NA	CSARDWAGTNEQFF	TGCAGTGCTAGAGATTGGGCAGGCACCAATGAGCAGTTCTTC
NA	TRBJ2-4	TRBV14	16	few	CASSLSAELAKNIQYF	TGTGCCAGCAGCCTTAGCGCCGAACTAGCCAAAAACATTCAGTACTTC
NA	TRBJ2-7	TRBV6-1	15	NA	CASSEAHLAGYEQYF	TGTGCCAGCAGTGAAGCGCACCTAGCTGGGTACGAGCAGTACTTC
NA	TRBJ2-1	TRBV10-3	13	NA	CAISELLSNEQFF	TGTGCCATCAGTGAGTTGTTGTCAAATGAGCAGTTCTTC
TRBD1	TRBJ2-3	TRBV5-6	15	many	CASSPPDRGSDTQYF	TGTGCCAGCAGCCCCCCGGACAGGGGTTCAGATACGCAGTATTTT
NA	TRBJ2-7	TRBV6-5	16	NA	CASSRGDRLHSYEQYF	TGTGCCAGCAGCAGGGGAGACAGGTTACACTCCTACGAGCAGTACTTC
TRBD2	TRBJ2-1	TRBV4-1	16	many	CASSWTSGSSYNEQFF	TGCGCCAGCAGCTGGACTAGCGGGAGTTCCTACAATGAGCAGTTCTTC
TRBD2	TRBJ2-1	TRBV10-3	18	NA	CAISGPGLAGMMYNEQFF	TGTGCCATCAGTGGACCGGGACTAGCGGGAATGATGTACAATGAGCAGTTCTTC
NA	TRBJ2-7	TRBV2	12	NA	CACGDQTYEQYF	TGTGCCTGTGGGGACCAAACCTACGAGCAGTACTTC
NA	TRBJ2-2	TRBV18	16	few	CASSPASPANTGELFF	TGTGCCAGCTCACCGGCCAGCCCCGCGAACACCGGGGAGCTGTTTTTT
NA	TRBJ2-5	TRBV7-9	13	many	CASSLVGWGLPDF	TGTGCCAGCAGCTTAGTTGGCTGGGGATTACCGGACTTC
NA	TRBJ2-1	TRBV6-2/TRBV6-3	12	few	CASSYPGNEQFF	TGTGCCAGCAGTTACCCAGGCAATGAGCAGTTCTTC
TRBD2	TRBJ2-1	TRBV11-2	18	NA	CASSLDKGGLAGLVEQFF	TGTGCCAGCAGCTTAGATAAGGGAGGACTAGCGGGACTGGTTGAGCAGTTCTTC
NA	TRBJ1-1	TRBV28	17	few	CASSLGAGAYRLSEAFF	TGTGCCAGCAGTTTAGGAGCCGGGGCCTATCGGCTGTCTGAAGCTTTCTTT
NA	TRBJ1-1	TRBV25-1	13	NA	CASSEWTAGKAFF	TGTGCCAGCAGTGAATGGACAGCCGGAAAAGCTTTCTTT
TRBD1	TRBJ1-1	TRBV19	16	NA	CASTRTGGAPNTEAFF	TGTGCCAGTACCCGGACAGGGGGGGCACCGAACACTGAAGCTTTCTTT
TRBD1	TRBJ2-2	TRBV20-1	15	NA	CSARDPQGAGGELFF	TGCAGTGCTAGAGATCCGCAGGGGGCAGGGGGGGAGCTGTTTTTT
NA	TRBJ2-1	TRBV6-5	17	few	CASSYSGARGSYNEQFF	TGTGCCAGCAGTTATTCGGGGGCGCGTGGGTCCTACAATGAGCAGTTCTTC
NA	TRBJ2-2	TRBV12-5	16	NA	CASGLPRQGGTGELFF	TGTGCTAGTGGTTTGCCAAGACAGGGAGGGACCGGGGAGCTGTTTTTT
NA	TRBJ2-7	TRBV5-1	14	NA	CASSLIGGPYEQYF	TGCGCCAGCAGCTTGATCGGGGGGCCCTACGAGCAGTACTTC
NA	TRBJ2-1	TRBV7-9	13	many	CAGVGRDDDEQFF	TGTGCGGGAGTGGGCAGGGATGACGATGAGCAGTTCTTC